These 17 T cell receptor beta chains originate from one sample sequenced in a study of cytomegalovirus exposure and HLA in healthy donors (dated by TCRdb to 2016 to 2017). Library preparation employed the immunoSEQ multiplex PCR assay. For the multiplex PCR, a mixture combining 60 forward primers for TCR Vbeta segments and 13 reverse primers for TCR Jbeta segments was used. TCRdb took over this immuneACCESS table, retaining in-frame rearrangements with V and J assigned. Such tables are incomplete; in checked studies, under half of the missing clones stem from an unresolved V gene, and the remainder is unexplained. The sample records 150,000 to 200,000 clones, 79% of which are singletons. The ten largest make up about 2.3% of the sample. The specimen sequenced was PBMCs. These TCRs come from a woman between 50 and 59 years old in good health and CMV-seronegative.

This chain joins TRBV28 and TRBJ1-1; D possibly corresponds to TRBD1 (6 bases). The V gene lost 7 bases and the J gene lost 1 base, with 16 bases spanning the gap. The CDR3 runs to 15 residues. Germline CDR1 reads MDHEN; CDR2 reads SYDVKM. In DNA, the CDR3 is TGTGCCAGCAAACCTACAGGGTTCGGGAACACTGAAGCTTTCTTT. Protein: CASKPTGFGNTEAFF.

On this clone: This CDR3 is also generated by other DNA sequences in the sample. V and J are TRBV2 and TRBJ1-6; no reliable D call. Germline assignment: CDR1 SNHLY and CDR2 FYNNEI. The ends were cut back, 2 bases at V and 0 bases at J, with 17 bases in the middle. The CDR3 loop spans 19 amino acids. CDR3 sequence (DNA): TGTGCCAGCAGTGAAAGAAGATTCCGCCGGAGCTCCTATAATTCACCCCTCCACTTT. It is translated as CASSERRFRRSSYNSPLHF.

Notes on this clone: The same CDR3 is also encoded by other DNA sequences in this sample. This chain uses TRBV19 with TRBJ1-6, with 8 bases identical to TRBD1. Germline V CDR1 and CDR2: LNHDA, SQIVND (reference sequence). The CDR3 is 17 amino acids. V was clipped by 10 bases and J by 7 bases; unmatched bases: 18. The CDR3 DNA sequence: TGTGCCACCCAGGGCCACCTTTCCGGGACAGGCAATTCACCCCTCCACTTT. It yields the protein CATQGHLSGTGNSPLHF.

This clone was seen only a few times. V usage is TRBV7-8 and J usage is TRBJ1-5; D ambiguous. Germline V gene lookup returns CDR1 SGHVS and CDR2 FQNEAQ. V dropped 6 bases and J dropped 4 bases, with 16 bases sitting between them. CDR3 length equals 15 residues. CDR3 protein: CASSKRSSGNQPQHF. The CDR3, as DNA: TGTGCCAGCAGTAAACGGTCTTCGGGTAATCAGCCCCAGCATTTT.

The table lists this clone with a few counts. The rearrangement uses TRBV7-2 and TRBJ2-7, with TRBD2 matching over 13 bases. The CDR3 length is 15 residues. CDR1 SGHTA and CDR2 FQGNSA come from the germline V gene. V shed 1 base, J shed 5 bases, and the junction held 2 bases outside the gene matches. The CDR3: CASSLVGLAGDEQYF. CDR3 sequence (DNA): TGTGCCAGCAGCTTAGTTGGACTAGCGGGAGACGAGCAGTACTTC. The full variable domain, with the rest looked up from reference TRBV7-2 and TRBJ2-7, is GAGVSQSPSNKVTEKGKDVELRCDPISGHTALYWYRQSLGQGLEFLIYFQGNSAPDKSGLPSDRFSAERTGGSVSTLTIQRTQQEDSAVYLCASSLVGLAGDEQYFGPGTRLTVT.

Points on this clone: Other DNA sequences within the sample encode an identical CDR3. The chain combines TRBV9 with TRBJ1-6, with no clear D. Trimming shortened V by 0 bases and J by 6 bases, and 13 bases separated the two germline ends. This CDR3 has 16 residues. Germline CDR1 SGDLS, CDR2 YYNGEE. CDR3 in DNA: TGTGCCAGCAGCGTAGGTGGAACGGGGAGTAATTCACCCCTCCACTTT. It yields the protein CASSVGGTGSNSPLHF.

A few counts support this clone. J is TRBJ1-4 and V is TRBV28; 8 bases are a match to TRBD1. Germline loops: CDR1 MDHEN, CDR2 SYDVKM. CDR3 length: 16 residues. With 3 bases clipped from V and 5 bases from J, the junction kept 8 bases outside the gene matches. DNA of the CDR3: TGTGCCAGCAGTTTGCCAGACAGGGGACGAAATGAAAAACTGTTTTTT. Translation: CASSLPDRGRNEKLFF.

This clone was seen only once. V gene TRBV7-2 combines with J gene TRBJ1-6, with 9 bases that match TRBD1. The CDR3 covers 13 residues. Germline V gives CDR1 SGHTA, CDR2 FQGNSA. The V gene end was trimmed by 7 bases and the J gene end by 7 bases; junction bases not matched to a gene: 2. The CDR3: CASKDRGNSPLHF. The DNA of the CDR3 is TGTGCCAGCAAAGACAGGGGGAATTCACCCCTCCACTTT.

The chain uses TRBV7-2 and TRBJ1-2; tentative D call: TRBD1 (5 bases). Trimming removed 1 base from V and 8 bases from J, with 14 bases in between. The CDR3 has 14 amino acids. CDR1 SGHTA and CDR2 FQGNSA come from the germline V gene. CDR3 sequence (DNA): TGTGCCAGCAGCTTAGTAACAGGCGTAGGGGGCTACACCTTC. Protein product: CASSLVTGVGGYTF.

This clone was detected only a few times. The chain has TRBV2 and TRBJ2-7, with a possible D match to TRBD1 (6 bases). Germline V CDR1 and CDR2: SNHLY, FYNNEI. Trimming stripped 6 bases from V and 6 bases from J, with 18 bases between. CDR3 length: 14 amino acids. CDR3 residues: CASSPGHLAGEQYF. CDR3 DNA sequence: TGTGCCAGCAGCCCGGGACACCTCGCCGGCGAGCAGTACTTC.

The rearrangement uses TRBV5-1 and TRBJ1-2; D ambiguous. V gave up 0 bases and J gave up 7 bases, with 16 bases separating them. Germline CDR1 is SGHRS and CDR2 is YFSETQ. This CDR3 region has 15 residues. The CDR3 region has the DNA TGCGCCAGCAGCTTGGGAGGCCATTCCCGTAGTGGCTACACCTTC. As protein: CASSLGGHSRSGYTF.

J is TRBJ1-1 and V is TRBV5-6; 7 bases are shared with TRBD1. The CDR3 has 16 amino acids. The trim removed 4 bases at V and 3 bases at J, leaving 12 bases unmatched. The germline gives CDR1 SGHDT, CDR2 YYEEEE. CDR3 nucleotide sequence: TGTGCCAGCAGCCCAAGGGGGCTGGTATTGGACACTGAAGCTTTCTTT. Amino acids: CASSPRGLVLDTEAFF.

In this sample, this clone turned up once. The chain is built from TRBV9 and TRBJ1-4; 9 nucleotides align to TRBD1. Germline CDR1 and CDR2: SGDLS and YYNGEE. J gave up 7 bases and V 4 bases, and 8 bases lay outside the gene matches. The length of the CDR3 is 15 residues. CDR3: CASSPNGQGREKLFF. In DNA form, the CDR3 reads TGTGCCAGCAGCCCGAACGGACAGGGGCGTGAAAAACTGTTTTTT.

In the case of this clone: The identical CDR3 is also encoded by other nucleotide sequences in the sample. The gene calls are TRBV7-2 and TRBJ1-2; weak D call: TRBD1 (6 bases). From germline, CDR1 is SGHTA and CDR2 FQGNSA. CDR3 length: 13 amino acids. Trimming left V 3 bases short and J 3 bases short, with 8 bases between. CDR3 sequence reads: CASSFAGDYGYTF. The CDR3 DNA reads TGTGCCAGCAGCTTCGCAGGGGACTATGGCTACACCTTC.

V usage is TRBV19 and J usage is TRBJ2-1; TRBD1 matches 8 bases. CDR3 length equals 14 residues. With 6 bases clipped from V and 6 bases from J, the junction kept 7 bases outside the gene matches. The germline V gene encodes CDR1 LNHDA and CDR2 SQIVND (reference sequence). CDR3 residues: CASRIRDRSNEQFF. CDR3 nucleotide sequence: TGTGCCAGTAGGATCCGGGACAGGTCCAATGAGCAGTTCTTC.

This chain uses TRBV4-2 with TRBJ1-1; D is unclear. V was cut by 1 base and J by 4 bases, with 16 bases left in between. CDR1 LGHNA and CDR2 YNFKEQ come from the germline V gene. The CDR3 runs 16 residues. CDR3: CASSQVSGVGGTEAFF. In DNA, the CDR3 is TGTGCCAGCAGCCAAGTCTCCGGTGTTGGTGGCACTGAAGCTTTCTTT.

The chain links TRBV6-6 to TRBJ1-6; no clear D. V was shortened by 8 bases and J by 7 bases, with 15 bases between the two germline ends. The CDR3 consists of 14 residues. CDR1 MNHNY and CDR2 SVGAGI come from the germline V gene (reference sequence). The CDR3 protein is CASHRDLGNSPLHF. In DNA form, the CDR3 reads TGTGCCAGCCACCGGGATCTCGGGAATTCACCCCTCCACTTT.